The 5 T cell receptor beta chains presented below share a single source sample, sequenced in a study of CD8 T cells in ankylosing spondylitis. Their antigens remain unidentified. Study results and limitations: Blood from ankylosing spondylitis patients appeared to carry a characteristic eight-variant TCR beta motif.

Each CDR3 protein is one row after TCRdb ran MiXCR on the 5' RACE reads. The table includes under 450,000 distinct CDR3 sequences, 17% detected once. The sequencing input was blood, either unsorted or a sorted T cell fraction (not recorded which). These receptors all come from a male donor with ankylosing spondylitis.

CDR3 amino acids: CASDSAGRSNQPQHF. For the CDR3, the DNA is TGTGCCAGCGATTCCGCAGGGCGTAGCAATCAGCCCCAGCATTTT. This rearrangement joins TRBV6-1 to TRBJ1-5, with a possible D match to TRBD1 (5 bases). Trimming took off 8 bases at V and 0 bases at J, with 14 bases between the two ends. This CDR3 spans 15 amino acids. Germline V lookup: CDR1 MNHNS, CDR2 SASEGT.

The V call is TRBV5-1, the J call TRBJ2-2; D ambiguous. V was cut by 5 bases and J by 0 bases, with 14 bases left in between. CDR3 length equals 16 residues. The germline V gene encodes CDR1 SGHRS and CDR2 YFSETQ. The CDR3: CASRPLWTANTGELFF. Here the CDR3 DNA reads TGCGCCAGCAGACCGCTCTGGACCGCGAACACCGGGGAGCTGTTTTTT.

In its sample, this clonotype was seen a few times. The chain recombines TRBV3-1 with TRBJ2-1; 7 bases are a match to TRBD1. This CDR3 is built from 15 residues. Germline V gives CDR1 LGHDT, CDR2 YNNKEL (reference sequence). V trimming: 4 bases; J trimming: 2 bases; junction bases outside the gene matches: 5. This chain's CDR3 is CASSLTGTAYNEQFF. The CDR3 DNA is TGTGCCAGCAGCCTTACCGGGACAGCCTACAATGAGCAGTTCTTC.

Only a few counts were recorded for this clonotype. The chain joins TRBV2 to TRBJ1-5; D not certain. The CDR3 length is 14 residues. The V end was cut by 2 bases, the J end by 2 bases, with 7 bases between. Germline CDR1 reads SNHLY; CDR2 reads FYNNEI. CDR3 coding DNA: TGTGCCAGCAGTGAAAGGTGGGGCAATCAGCCCCAGCATTTT. Translated: CASSERWGNQPQHF.

This clonotype was seen a handful of times. The chain employs TRBV25-1 and TRBJ2-5; D gene ambiguous. Looked up from germline, CDR1 is MGHDK and CDR2 is SYGVNS. Trimming cost V 8 bases and J 5 bases, with 9 bases left between them. This CDR3 region has 11 residues. This CDR3 reads CASAAGETQYF. The CDR3 DNA reads TGTGCCAGCGCGGCTGGGGAGACCCAGTACTTC. The full variable domain, its missing parts supplied by reference TRBV25-1 and TRBJ2-5, is EADIYQTPRYLVIGTGKKITLECSQTMGHDKMYWYQQDPGMELHLIHYSYGVNSTEKGDLSSESTVSRIRTEHFPLTLESARPSHTSQYLCASAAGETQYFGPGTRLLVL.